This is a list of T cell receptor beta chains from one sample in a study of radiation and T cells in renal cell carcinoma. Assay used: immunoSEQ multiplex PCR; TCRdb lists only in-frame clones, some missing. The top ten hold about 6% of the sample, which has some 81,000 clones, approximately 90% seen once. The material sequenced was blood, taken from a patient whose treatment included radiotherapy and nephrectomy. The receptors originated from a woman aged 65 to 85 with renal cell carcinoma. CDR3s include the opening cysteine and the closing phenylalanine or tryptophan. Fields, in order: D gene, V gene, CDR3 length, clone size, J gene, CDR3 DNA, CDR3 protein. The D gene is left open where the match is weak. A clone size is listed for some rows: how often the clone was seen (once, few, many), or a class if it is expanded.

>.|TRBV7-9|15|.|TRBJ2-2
TGTGCCAGCAGCCAGACTACAGGGAACACCGGGGAGCTGTTTTTT
CASSQTTGNTGELFF
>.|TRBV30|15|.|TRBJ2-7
TGTGCCTGGAGTGTAGCCTTGAGCAGCTCCTACGAGCAGTACTTC
CAWSVALSSSYEQYF
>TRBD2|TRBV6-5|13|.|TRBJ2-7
TGTGCCAGCAGTCTCGGACTAGTAGGCGAGCAGTACTTC
CASSLGLVGEQYF
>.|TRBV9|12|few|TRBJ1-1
TGTGCCAGCAGTCGCTCGGGGGCGGCAGCTTTCTTT
CASSRSGAAAFF
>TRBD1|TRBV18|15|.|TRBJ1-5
TGTGCCAGCTCATTCCGGACAGGTTTGGATCAGCCCCAGCATTTT
CASSFRTGLDQPQHF
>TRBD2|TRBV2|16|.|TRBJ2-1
TGTGCCAGCAGTCTGACTAGCGGGGGGGCAAACAATGAGCAGTTCTTC
CASSLTSGGANNEQFF
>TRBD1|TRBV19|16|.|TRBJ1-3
TGTGCCAGTAGCCCACCGGCAGGGGGACCTGGAAACACCATATATTTT
CASSPPAGGPGNTIYF
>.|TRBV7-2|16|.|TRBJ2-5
TGTGCCAGCAGCTCCCAAGTGGGGGGTTTGCAAGAGACCCAGTACTTC
CASSSQVGGLQETQYF
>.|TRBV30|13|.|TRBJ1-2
TGTGCCTGGAGGGGAAAGGGAACGGGCGGCTACACCTTC
CAWRGKGTGGYTF
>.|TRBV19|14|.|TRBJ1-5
TGTGCCAGTAGTATGTCCCATAGCAATCAGCCCCAGCATTTT
CASSMSHSNQPQHF
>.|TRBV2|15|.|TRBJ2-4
TGTGCCAGCAGTGAAGTGCAGATAGCCAAAAACATTCAGTACTTC
CASSEVQIAKNIQYF
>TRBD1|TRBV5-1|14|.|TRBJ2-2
TGCGCCAGCAGCCCCGCAGGGGGATCCGGGGAGCTGTTTTTT
CASSPAGGSGELFF
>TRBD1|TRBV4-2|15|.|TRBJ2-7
TGTGCCAGCAGCCAGGCCGGACAGGTGGACTACGAGCAGTACTTC
CASSQAGQVDYEQYF
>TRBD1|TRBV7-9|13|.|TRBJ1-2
TGTGCCAGCAGCGAAGGGACAGGGCGTGGCTACACCTTC
CASSEGTGRGYTF
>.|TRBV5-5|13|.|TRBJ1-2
TGTGCCAGCAGCGCAGACGGGAACTATGGCTACACCTTC
CASSADGNYGYTF
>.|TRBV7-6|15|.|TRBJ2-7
TGTGCCAGCAGCTTAGGCAGGGTAGGACACTACGAGCAGTACTTC
CASSLGRVGHYEQYF
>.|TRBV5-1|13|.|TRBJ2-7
TGCGCCAGCAGCTTAGGACAGAGCTACGAGCAGTACTTC
CASSLGQSYEQYF
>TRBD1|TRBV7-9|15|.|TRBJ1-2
TGTGCCAGCAGCGAGCAGGGGGCACGGGCGAGTGGCTACACCTTC
CASSEQGARASGYTF
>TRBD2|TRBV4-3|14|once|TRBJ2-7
TGCGCCAGCAGCCAAGTCCTAGCGGGGATCGAGCAGTACTTC
CASSQVLAGIEQYF
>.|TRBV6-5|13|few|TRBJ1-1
TGTGCCAGCTGGAGAGGTCGACACACTGAAGCTTTCTTT
CASWRGRHTEAFF
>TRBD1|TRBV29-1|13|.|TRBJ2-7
TGCAGCGGAGGACAGGGAACGTCCTACGAGCAGTACTTC
CSGGQGTSYEQYF
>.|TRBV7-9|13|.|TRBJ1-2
TGTGCCAGCAGGGACATTGCTAACTATGGCTACACCTTC
CASRDIANYGYTF
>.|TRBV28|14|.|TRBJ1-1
TGTGCCAGCAGTTTATTTAGCCAGAACACTGAAGCTTTCTTT
CASSLFSQNTEAFF
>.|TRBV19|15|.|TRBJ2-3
TGTGCCAGTAGTATAAGGGGCAGCTACACAGATACGCAGTATTTT
CASSIRGSYTDTQYF